These 14 T cell receptor beta chains came from one sample sequenced in a study of cytomegalovirus exposure and HLA in healthy donors. Primers: 60 Vbeta forward and 13 Jbeta reverse. Repertoires were generated with immunoSEQ multiplex PCR, while TCRdb's copy carries only in-frame clones and drops some. The sample has 150,000 to 200,000 clones, roughly 74% seen once. The material sequenced was PBMCs. The receptors were sampled from a male donor in good health and CMV-seronegative.

This clone was detected once. Here the CDR3 reads CASSQAPGGRNYGYTF. In DNA, the CDR3 is TGTGCCAGCAGCCAAGCCCCGGGAGGACGGAACTATGGCTACACCTTC. The rearrangement uses TRBV4-2 and TRBJ1-2, with unresolved D. This CDR3 contains 16 residues. Germline CDR1 and CDR2: LGHNA and YNFKEQ. V gave up 1 base and J gave up 2 bases, with 14 bases separating them.

The chain couples TRBV25-1 to TRBJ1-4; perhaps TRBD1 as D (5 bases). The V gene lost 8 bases and the J gene lost 7 bases, with 17 bases spanning the gap. Looked up from germline, CDR1 is MGHDK and CDR2 is SYGVNS. This CDR3 has 14 residues. CDR3 sequence (DNA): TGTGCCAGCCTCGATCAGGGATCTGGTGAAAAACTGTTTTTT. This translates into CASLDQGSGEKLFF.

This chain joins TRBV6-4 and TRBJ1-2; TRBD1 might be the D (5 bases). V was pared by 4 bases and J by 4 bases, with 13 bases between. Germline V gives CDR1 MRHNA, CDR2 SNTAGT. This CDR3 comprises 14 residues. Written as DNA, the CDR3 is TGTGCCAGCAGTGTGGGGCAGGGCAGCTATGGCTACACCTTC. Amino acid sequence: CASSVGQGSYGYTF.

There are a few counts of this clone. This chain links TRBV6-5 with TRBJ1-2; 8 nucleotides match TRBD1. Germline lookup yields CDR1 MNHEY and CDR2 SVGAGI. The V and J ends lost 5 bases and 8 bases, in that order; junction bases with no gene match: 4. CDR3 size: 12 residues. The CDR3 loop reads CASSNDRGGYTF. The CDR3 coding sequence is TGTGCCAGCAGTAACGACAGGGGAGGCTACACCTTC.

This clone was picked up a small number of times. This chain uses TRBV6-1 with TRBJ2-3; 11 nucleotides match TRBD2. This CDR3 spans 15 amino acids. Germline CDR1 MNHNS, CDR2 SASEGT. V shed 6 bases, J shed 2 bases, and the junction held 4 bases outside the gene matches. The CDR3 sequence: CASSVSGGATDTQYF. CDR3 in DNA: TGTGCCAGCAGCGTTAGCGGGGGGGCCACAGATACGCAGTATTTT.

The chain joins TRBV6-1 to TRBJ2-7; tentatively, D is TRBD1 (6 bases). The CDR3 contains 14 residues. Trimming took off 5 bases at V and 7 bases at J, with 18 bases between the two ends. Germline values: CDR1 MNHNS, CDR2 SASEGT. CDR3 DNA: TGTGCCAGCAGTCCAGGGGCCAATTTTCGGGAGCAGTACTTC. Protein product: CASSPGANFREQYF.

As concerns this clone: One junction end disagrees with the germline gene, perhaps due to a read error. V usage is TRBV5-1 and J usage is TRBJ1-5; D remains unclear. Germline V lookup: CDR1 SGHRS, CDR2 YFSETQ. This CDR3 has 15 residues. The CDR3 DNA reads as TGCGTCAGCAGCCCCGGACTTAATAGCAATCAGCCCCAGCATTTT. Translating it yields CVSSPGLNSNQPQHF. The full variable domain, rest sourced from reference TRBV5-1 and TRBJ1-5, is KAGVTQTPRYLIKTRGQQVTLSCSPISGHRSVSWYQQTPGQGLQFLFEYFSETQRNKGNFPGRFSGRQFSNSRSEMNVSTLELGDSALYLCVSSPGLNSNQPQHFGDGTRLSIL.

The chain employs TRBV29-1 and TRBJ1-5, with D uncertain. The CDR3 extends over 16 amino acids. V lost 5 bases to trimming and J lost 5 bases, with 22 bases between them. Germline V gene lookup returns CDR1 SQVTM and CDR2 ANQGSEA. Written as DNA, the CDR3 is TGCAGCGTTAAGTTTCCGGGCCCTGAGGGATATCAGCCCCAGCATTTT. It yields the protein CSVKFPGPEGYQPQHF.

This chain connects TRBV30 to TRBJ2-5; possible D gene TRBD1, 5 bases. The CDR3 sequence is 15 residues long. Trimming took 0 bases from V and 0 from J, leaving 11 bases between them. Germline V CDR1 and CDR2: GTSNPN, SVGIG (reference sequence). The CDR3 sequence is CAWSVHRPNQETQYF. The CDR3 nucleotides are TGTGCCTGGAGTGTACACAGGCCCAACCAAGAGACCCAGTACTTC.

This clone appeared a single time. V and J are TRBV9 and TRBJ2-5; TRBD2 matches 9 bases. J gave up 2 bases and V 1 base, and 6 bases lay outside the gene matches. Germline V gene data show CDR1 as SGDLS and CDR2 as YYNGEE. The CDR3 consists of 16 residues. The CDR3 region is CASSVSPSGGQETQYF. The CDR3 DNA reads TGTGCCAGCAGCGTATCCCCCAGCGGGGGGCAAGAGACCCAGTACTTC.

The chain couples TRBV11-3 to TRBJ2-2, with TRBD1 matching over 11 bases. V was pared by 4 bases and J by 4 bases, with 8 bases of the junction left unmatched. The CDR3 is 17 residues long. Germline CDR1 SGHNT, CDR2 YENEEA. CDR3: CASSSPMGQGGTGELFF. In nucleotides, the CDR3 is TGTGCCAGCAGCTCTCCCATGGGACAGGGGGGCACCGGGGAGCTGTTTTTT.

The rearrangement links TRBV1 to TRBJ2-3; the D segment call TRBD2 is taken from the table without a DNA check. TRBV1 is an annotated pseudogene. The CDR3 spans 17 residues. The DNA of the CDR3 is TGCACCAGCAGCCAAGACTCTAGCGGGGGATGCACAGATACGCAGTATTTT. Translating it yields CTSSQDSSGGCTDTQYF.

The count of this clone is one. V usage is TRBV29-1 and J usage is TRBJ1-3; TRBD1 aligns across 10 bases. CDR1 is SQVTM and CDR2 is ANQGSEA in the germline V gene. The length of the CDR3 is 14 residues. Trimming removed 1 base from V and 9 bases from J; junction bases left unmatched: 6. The CDR3 bases are TGCAGCGTTGAAGGGGACAGGGGAGAGGGCACCATATATTTT. Protein product: CSVEGDRGEGTIYF.

This clone came up once. The gene calls are TRBV4-2 and TRBJ2-1; 7 bases agree with TRBD1. Germline lookup yields CDR1 LGHNA and CDR2 YNFKEQ. The CDR3 loop spans 15 amino acids. Losses at the gene ends were 4 bases for V and 0 bases for J; bases not matched to a gene: 3. Here the CDR3 DNA reads TGTGCCAGCAGCCGGGGACAGAGCTCCTACAATGAGCAGTTCTTC. Translated: CASSRGQSSYNEQFF.